The T cell receptor beta chain under discussion was sequenced for a study of shared clonotypes between healthy human individuals. The data were produced by immunoSEQ multiplex PCR, yet TCRdb's version contains in-frame clones alone and is incomplete. The data hold millions of clones, with roughly 94% observed a single time. The ends lost 4 bases at V and 9 bases at J; junction bases unmatched: 3. The CDR3 length is 12 residues. Germline-derived CDR1 and CDR2 are SGHTS and YDEGEE. The sequence was collected from a man between 18 and 29 years old in good health. V gene TRBV5-8 combines with J gene TRBJ1-1; TRBD1 aligns across 10 bases. Sequencing used naive CD4+ T cells sorted from blood. Subset meaning: CD45RA+ positively selected. CDR3 residues: CASSGTGDQAFF. The CDR3 DNA is TGTGCCAGCAGCGGGACAGGGGACCAAGCTTTCTTT.